Presented here are 9 T cell receptor beta chains from one specimen sequenced in a study of graft-versus-host responses after intestinal transplantation. The antigens these receptors bind are not known. Only in-frame clones appear in the TCRdb table, and some are missing; sequencing was by immunoSEQ multiplex PCR. The sample yields tens of thousands of clones, roughly 90% seen once. The specimen was unstimulated CD4+ T cells sorted from spleen or lymph node cells, collected before intestinal transplant. The receptor source for this set is a human donor who received an intestinal transplant.

The chain carries TRBV18 and TRBJ1-4; 8 nucleotides agree with TRBD1. Germline V gene data show CDR1 as KGHSH and CDR2 as LQKENI. The trim removed 5 bases at V and 2 bases at J, leaving 4 bases unmatched. The CDR3 sequence is 15 residues long. CDR3 bases: TGTGCCAGCTCAGGACAGGGCCGGACTAATGAAAAACTGTTTTTT. Residues: CASSGQGRTNEKLFF.

The rearrangement uses TRBV9 and TRBJ2-7; TRBD2 agrees at 7 bases. The ends lost 3 bases at V and 7 bases at J; junction bases unmatched: 10. The germline V gene encodes CDR1 SGDLS and CDR2 YYNGEE. The CDR3 extends over 14 amino acids. The CDR3: CASSESGRKGEQYF. The CDR3, as DNA: TGTGCCAGCAGCGAATCCGGGAGGAAGGGGGAGCAGTACTTC.

The CDR3 loop is CASSLEESTEAFF. The DNA of the CDR3 is TGTGCCAGCAGCTTAGAAGAGTCCACTGAAGCTTTCTTT. The chain couples TRBV11-3 to TRBJ1-1; D gene uncertain. V dropped 0 bases and J dropped 4 bases, with 6 bases sitting between them. Germline V gene sequence: CDR1 SGHNT, CDR2 YENEEA. The CDR3 has 13 residues. The whole variable domain, filled in from reference TRBV11-3 and TRBJ1-1, reads EAGVVQSPRYKIIEKKQPVAFWCNPISGHNTLYWYLQNLGQGPELLIRYENEEAVDDSQLPKDRFSAERLKGVDSTLKIQPAELGDSAVYLCASSLEESTEAFFGQGTRLTVV.

J is TRBJ2-1 and V is TRBV2; 7 positions agree with TRBD1. The V gene end was trimmed by 9 bases and the J gene end by 2 bases; junction bases not matched to a gene: 10. This CDR3 comprises 15 residues. Germline assignment: CDR1 SNHLY and CDR2 FYNNEI. The CDR3, as DNA: TGTGCCAGTAAAACAGGACAGGCGACCTACAATGAGCAGTTCTTC. It codes for CASKTGQATYNEQFF.

The genes are TRBV11-2 and TRBJ2-2; 8 nucleotides agree with TRBD2. Trimming cost V 5 bases and J 2 bases; bases outside gene matches: 1. The CDR3 has 14 amino acids. Germline CDR1 and CDR2: SGHAT and FQNNGV. CDR3 DNA: TGTGCCAGCAGCGGGACTAGTAACACCGGGGAGCTGTTTTTT. This encodes CASSGTSNTGELFF.

This chain links TRBV6-5 with TRBJ2-6; D remains unclear. V lost 7 bases, J lost 2 bases, and 12 bases lay in between. This CDR3 comprises 15 residues. CDR1 is MNHEY and CDR2 is SVGAGI in the germline V gene. CDR3 residues: CASIEVGTGANVLTF. The CDR3, as DNA: TGTGCCAGCATCGAAGTAGGTACTGGGGCCAACGTCCTGACTTTC.

The rearrangement uses TRBV19 and TRBJ2-1; 10 nucleotides align to TRBD2. The CDR3 covers 15 residues. The trim removed 3 bases at V and 5 bases at J, leaving 4 bases unmatched. The germline CDR1 and CDR2 sequences are LNHDA and SQIVND (reference sequence). Here the CDR3 reads CASSISGRPDNEQFF. The CDR3, as DNA: TGTGCCAGTAGTATTAGCGGGAGGCCCGACAATGAGCAGTTCTTC.

In this sample, this clone turned up a few times. The rearrangement uses TRBV18 and TRBJ1-1; D is possibly TRBD1 (6 bases). The V gene's germline CDR1 is KGHSH and CDR2 LQKENI. This CDR3 is 14 amino acids long. Trimming took off 8 bases at V and 4 bases at J, with 17 bases between the two ends. CDR3 sequence reads: CASHKQGWSTEAFF. The CDR3 DNA is TGTGCCAGCCACAAACAGGGTTGGAGCACTGAAGCTTTCTTT.

V is TRBV5-1 and J is TRBJ2-5, with D perhaps matching TRBD2 (5 bases). The germline gives CDR1 SGHRS, CDR2 YFSETQ. CDR3 length: 14 residues. Trimming took 1 base from V and 1 from J, leaving 8 bases between them. The CDR3 is CASSLQTTQETQYF. As DNA, the CDR3 is TGCGCCAGCAGCTTGCAGACTACCCAAGAGACCCAGTACTTC.